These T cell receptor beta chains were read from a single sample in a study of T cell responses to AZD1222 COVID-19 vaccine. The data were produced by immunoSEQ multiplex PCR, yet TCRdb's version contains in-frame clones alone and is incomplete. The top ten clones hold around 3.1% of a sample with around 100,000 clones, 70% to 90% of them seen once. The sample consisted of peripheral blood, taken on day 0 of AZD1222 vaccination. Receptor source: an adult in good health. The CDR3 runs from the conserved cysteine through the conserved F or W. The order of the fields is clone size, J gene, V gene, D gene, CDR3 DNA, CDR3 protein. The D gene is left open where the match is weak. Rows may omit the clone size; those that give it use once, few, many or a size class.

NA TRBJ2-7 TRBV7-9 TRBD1 TGTGCCAGCAGCTTAGACAGGGGGCAGGACGAGCAGTACTTC CASSLDRGQDEQYF
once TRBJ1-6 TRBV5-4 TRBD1 TGTGCCAGCAGCAGAGACAGGGCCTTAGGGACACCCCTCCACTTT CASSRDRALGTPLHF
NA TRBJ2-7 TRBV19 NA TGTGCCAGTAGTCCGGACGGAGGCTACGAGCAGTACTTC CASSPDGGYEQYF
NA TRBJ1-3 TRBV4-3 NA TGCGCCAGCAGCCAAGATCGTGCGGGCTCTGGAAACACCATATATTTT CASSQDRAGSGNTIYF
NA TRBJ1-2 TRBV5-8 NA TGTGCCAGCAGCTTTCGGGGCTATGGCTACACCTTC CASSFRGYGYTF
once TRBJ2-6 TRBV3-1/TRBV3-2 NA TGTGCCAGCAGCCCTTGGTCTCCTGGGGCCAACGTCCTGACTTTC CASSPWSPGANVLTF
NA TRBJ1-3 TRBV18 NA TGTGCCAGCTCACCAGTAGAGACGGTCTCTGGAAACACCATATATTTT CASSPVETVSGNTIYF
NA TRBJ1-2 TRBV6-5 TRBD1 TGTGCCAGCAGTATAGGACAGGGTGTTTCTGGCTACACCTTC CASSIGQGVSGYTF
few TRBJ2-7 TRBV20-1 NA TGCAGTGCTAGGGACAACTACGAGCAGTACTTC CSARDNYEQYF
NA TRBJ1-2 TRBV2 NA TGTGCCAGCAGGGACGGGGGGATCTATGGCTACACCTTC CASRDGGIYGYTF
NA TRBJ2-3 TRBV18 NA TGTGCCAGCTCACCACCGGGGGTCCCAGATACGCAGTATTTT CASSPPGVPDTQYF
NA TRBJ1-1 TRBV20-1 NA TGCAGTGCTAGTCGCGGGGGCGCCCTTAAGAACACTGAAGCTTTCTTT CSASRGGALKNTEAFF
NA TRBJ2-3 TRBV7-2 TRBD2 TGTGCCAGCAGCTTAGCGGCCGGGACTAGCGTTACAGATACGCAGTATTTT CASSLAAGTSVTDTQYF